One T cell receptor beta chain is described in this entry. What it binds is not known. The data stem from a study of graft-versus-host responses after intestinal transplantation. Looking at the study overall: Isolated intestinal, liver-intestinal, or multivisceral transplants had been given to the recipients.

The protocol was immunoSEQ multiplex PCR, while the TCRdb copy is restricted to in-frame clones and leaves out a portion. The sample gives approximately 86,000 clones, around 90% of which show up once; about 0.4% is in the top ten. The CDR3 sequence is 16 residues long. The V and J ends lost 2 bases and 4 bases, in that order; junction bases with no gene match: 4. Germline V lookup: CDR1 MNHEY, CDR2 SVGAGI. Study-level results: There were GvH clones found in recipient marrow, and some of them appeared first in ileum or blood. The presence of high graft-versus-host to host-versus-graft clonal ratios in allografts characterized patients with graft-donor T cell macrochimerism.

V gene TRBV6-5 combines with J gene TRBJ1-3, with 11 bases lining up with TRBD1. This specimen consisted of unstimulated CD8+ T cells sorted from spleen or lymph node cells, obtained before transplant. The source is a human donor who was the organ donor for an intestinal transplant. CDR3 DNA sequence: TGTGCCAGCAGTTACATGGGACAGGGGGACGGAAACACCATATATTTT. This translates into CASSYMGQGDGNTIYF.